The 22 T cell receptor beta chains listed next were all sequenced from one sample in a study of T cell repertoires in cytomegalovirus infection. TCRdb re-derived calls from the reads in MiXCR, one entry per CDR3 protein. The sample holds about 740,000 distinct CDR3 sequences; 30% to 40% are singletons and the top ten take about 20%. These receptors are not linked to any known antigen. This specimen consisted of cultured PBMCs, obtained from culture after CMV antigen stimulation. Receptors were obtained from a human donor in good health (CMV status not recorded). Some clones in this sample may be carry-over from other donors' samples.

This sequence joins TRBV20-1 and TRBJ2-5; maybe TRBD1 (6 bases). The germline V gene encodes CDR1 DFQATT and CDR2 SNEGSKA (reference sequence). The CDR3 sequence is 13 residues long. Trimming took 6 bases from V and 0 from J, leaving 11 bases between them. The CDR3 protein is CSAHGQNQETQYF. The CDR3 nucleotides are TGCAGTGCCCACGGACAGAACCAAGAGACCCAGTACTTC.

Here the CDR3 DNA reads TGTGCCAGCAGTGAAGTAGCGGGAGGGATCAATGAGCAGTTCTTC. This encodes CASSEVAGGINEQFF. The chain couples TRBV6-1 to TRBJ2-1, with 11 bases lining up with TRBD2. The CDR3 extends over 15 amino acids. CDR1 MNHNS and CDR2 SASEGT come from the germline V gene. V gave up 1 base and J gave up 6 bases; unmatched junction bases: 2.

This chain connects TRBV6-6 to TRBJ1-6; 8 nucleotides align to TRBD1. Germline CDR1 is MNHNY and CDR2 is SVGAGI (reference sequence). The junction had 12 bases not matched to a gene; V was cut back by 2 bases and J by 9 bases. CDR3 length: 17 amino acids. CDR3 protein: CASSYPRQGPGGSPLHF. The CDR3 bases are TGTGCCAGCAGTTACCCAAGACAGGGGCCCGGAGGTTCACCCCTCCACTTT.

This clonotype was picked up a small number of times. The J gene is TRBJ1-5, the V gene TRBV6-1, with TRBD1 as a possible D gene (5 bases). CDR3 length equals 17 residues. CDR1 is MNHNS, CDR2 SASEGT, per germline. Trimming took off 5 bases at V and 0 bases at J, with 17 bases between the two ends. The CDR3: CASSKEGGTYSNQPQHF. The CDR3 coding sequence is TGTGCCAGCAGTAAAGAGGGAGGGACCTATAGCAATCAGCCCCAGCATTTT.

This clonotype was seen many times. The chain joins TRBV7-2 to TRBJ2-3; TRBD1 agrees at 7 bases. Germline CDR1 is SGHTA and CDR2 is FQGNSA. J was trimmed by 3 bases and V by 6 bases; bases with no gene match: 12. CDR3 size: 16 residues. CDR3 sequence: CASSTRPGQPTDTQYF. The DNA for the CDR3 is TGTGCCAGCAGTACCAGACCGGGACAGCCTACAGATACGCAGTATTTT.

This clonotype was counted only a few times. CDR3 in amino acids: CASSPGGGRQPQHF. CDR3 coding DNA: TGTGCCAGCAGTCCGGGGGGGGGCAGGCAGCCCCAGCATTTT. The V call is TRBV12-3 or TRBV12-4, the J call TRBJ1-5; perhaps TRBD1 as D (6 bases). This CDR3 contains 14 residues. Trimming took 5 bases from V and 7 from J, leaving 15 bases between them.

The chain uses TRBV12-3 or TRBV12-4 and TRBJ2-4, with D perhaps matching TRBD1 or TRBD2 (5 bases each). V was trimmed by 0 bases and J by 4 bases, leaving 10 bases between them. CDR3 length equals 15 residues. As DNA, the CDR3 is TGTGCCAGCAGTTTAGCGGGACCCATAAAAAACATTCAGTACTTC. Amino acids: CASSLAGPIKNIQYF.

This rearrangement joins TRBV5-3 to TRBJ1-3; 7 bases align to TRBD1. TRBV5-3 is known as an ORF, though its function is uncertain. This CDR3 contains 15 residues. After removal of 8 bases from V and 5 bases from J, the junction contained 13 bases not matched to a gene. The CDR3 is CASSLGTANRNTIYF. DNA for the CDR3: TGTGCCAGCAGCCTGGGGACAGCGAATCGAAACACCATATATTTT.

The chain joins TRBV2 to TRBJ1-5; no clear D. Trimming left V 8 bases short and J 0 bases short, with 14 bases between. The germline V gene has CDR1 SNHLY and CDR2 FYNNEI. CDR3 size: 15 residues. The DNA of the CDR3 is TGTGCCAGCGTAAGAGAGCCTTATAGCAATCAGCCCCAGCATTTT. This translates into CASVREPYSNQPQHF.

The gene calls are TRBV2 and TRBJ2-4; possible D gene TRBD1, 5 bases. V was clipped by 5 bases and J by 9 bases, with 23 bases between them. The length of the CDR3 is 16 residues. Per the germline V gene, CDR1 is SNHLY and CDR2 is FYNNEI. CDR3 loop: CASSTYTGYSHSIQYF. The CDR3 DNA reads as TGTGCCAGCAGTACATATACAGGCTACTCCCATAGCATTCAGTACTTC.

This clonotype has only a few counts. V gene TRBV6-2 or TRBV6-3 combines with J gene TRBJ2-3, with D perhaps assigned TRBD1 or TRBD2 (5 bases each). Germline V gives CDR1 MNHEY, CDR2 SVGEGT. The CDR3 is 12 amino acids. V was trimmed by 5 bases and J by 11 bases, leaving 14 bases between them. The CDR3 DNA reads TGTGCCAGCAGTCGGGTTTTGGGGGTGCAGTATTTT. Amino acids: CASSRVLGVQYF.

This chain uses TRBV19 with TRBJ1-5, with 8 bases lining up with TRBD1. The CDR3 consists of 14 residues. Germline CDR1 reads LNHDA; CDR2 reads SQIVND (reference sequence). V trimming: 6 bases; J trimming: 4 bases; junction bases outside the gene matches: 5. CDR3 sequence: CASRQTGVNQPQHF. The DNA of the CDR3 is TGTGCCAGTAGACAGACAGGGGTTAATCAGCCCCAGCATTTT.

There are a few counts of this clonotype. V is TRBV5-4 and J is TRBJ1-3, with 8 nucleotides matching TRBD1. Germline values: CDR1 SGHNT, CDR2 YYREEE (reference sequence). J lost 9 bases, V lost 3 bases, and 8 bases had no gene match. The CDR3 runs to 14 residues. The CDR3 protein is CASSSTGVEGTIYF. The CDR3 nucleotides read TGTGCCAGCAGCTCGACAGGGGTTGAAGGCACCATATATTTT.

This clonotype was picked up a small number of times. CDR3 nucleotides: TGTGCCAGCAGCTTGGCCCTGGGGGCCTACGAGCAGTACTTC. This gives the protein CASSLALGAYEQYF. The rearrangement uses TRBV5-4 and TRBJ2-7; D may be TRBD1 or TRBD2 (5 bases each). The germline V gene encodes CDR1 SGHNT and CDR2 YYREEE (reference sequence). The V and J ends lost 0 bases and 2 bases respectively, with 9 bases between them. The CDR3 length is 14 residues.

This clonotype was seen a handful of times. V and J are TRBV2 and TRBJ2-2; 8 nucleotides align to TRBD1. The CDR3 is 14 amino acids. V was clipped by 5 bases and J by 5 bases; unmatched bases: 4. Germline V lookup: CDR1 SNHLY, CDR2 FYNNEI. The CDR3 protein is CASSRTGFTGELFF. Written as DNA, the CDR3 is TGTGCCAGCAGTCGGACAGGGTTTACCGGGGAGCTGTTTTTT.

The CDR3 DNA is TGTGCCAGCAGCGGGGGAAGAAGCACAGATACGCAGTATTTT. It is translated as CASSGGRSTDTQYF. This rearrangement joins TRBV4-2 to TRBJ2-3; D could derive from TRBD1 or TRBD2 (5 bases each). This CDR3 comprises 14 residues. In germline, CDR1 is LGHNA, CDR2 YNFKEQ. The germline V and J ends were trimmed by 5 bases and 0 bases, with 9 bases remaining between them.

The J gene is TRBJ2-1, the V gene TRBV5-4; 10 positions agree with TRBD1. V was pared by 4 bases and J by 6 bases, with 7 bases of the junction left unmatched. Germline CDR1 and CDR2: SGHNT and YYREEE (reference sequence). This CDR3 is built from 15 residues. The CDR3 DNA reads TGTGCCAGCAGCAGCCCGGGACAGGGGTTCAATGAGCAGTTCTTC. Encoded protein: CASSSPGQGFNEQFF. The full variable domain, in which reference TRBV5-4 and TRBJ2-1 provide the parts outside the CDR3, is ETGVTQSPTHLIKTRGQQVTLRCSSQSGHNTVSWYQQALGQGPQFIFQYYREEENGRGNFPPRFSGLQFPNYSSELNVNALELDDSALYLCASSSPGQGFNEQFFGPGTRLTVL.

The CDR3 nucleotides are TGTGCCAGCAGGGGGACAGGGGTTGGCTACACCTTC. Its protein product is CASRGTGVGYTF. V usage is TRBV2 and J usage is TRBJ1-2; the match to TRBD1 covers 10 bases. Germline CDR1 is SNHLY and CDR2 is FYNNEI. The CDR3 extends over 12 amino acids. The junction had 2 bases not matched to a gene; V was cut back by 6 bases and J by 7 bases.

This clonotype showed up just a few times. The V and J genes are TRBV11-2 and TRBJ2-3, with D unclear. Germline V gene data show CDR1 as SGHAT and CDR2 as FQNNGV. The CDR3 length is 11 residues. The V and J ends lost 5 bases and 6 bases respectively, with 6 bases between them. CDR3 protein: CASSPKDTQYF. The DNA for the CDR3 is TGTGCCAGCAGCCCCAAGGATACGCAGTATTTT.

This clonotype appeared a few times. The chain couples TRBV28 to TRBJ2-6; no firm D call. Per germline, CDR1 MDHEN and CDR2 SYDVKM. The CDR3 extends over 17 amino acids. Deletions cut 3 bases from V and 2 bases from J, with 14 bases between. The CDR3 spells CASSFTTRTPGANVLTF. The DNA of the CDR3 is TGTGCCAGCAGTTTCACCACCCGCACTCCTGGGGCCAACGTCCTGACTTTC.

This rearrangement joins TRBV6-6 to TRBJ2-1; perhaps TRBD2 as D (6 bases). Looked up from germline, CDR1 is MNHNY and CDR2 is SVGAGI (reference sequence). V lost 11 bases to trimming and J lost 2 bases, with 19 bases between them. This CDR3 spans 15 amino acids. CDR3 DNA: TGTGCCGCGGGGCGGGGAGTAGGTCCCTACAATGAGCAGTTCTTC. This gives the protein CAAGRGVGPYNEQFF.

J is TRBJ1-2 and V is TRBV4-3; 11 bases match TRBD1. The germline CDR1 and CDR2 sequences are LGHNA and YSLEER. The junction had 6 bases not matched to a gene; V was cut back by 1 base and J by 8 bases. The CDR3 loop spans 15 amino acids. CDR3 region: CASSQGRTGGSGYTF. In nucleotides, the CDR3 is TGCGCCAGCAGCCAAGGTCGGACAGGGGGCTCCGGCTACACCTTC.